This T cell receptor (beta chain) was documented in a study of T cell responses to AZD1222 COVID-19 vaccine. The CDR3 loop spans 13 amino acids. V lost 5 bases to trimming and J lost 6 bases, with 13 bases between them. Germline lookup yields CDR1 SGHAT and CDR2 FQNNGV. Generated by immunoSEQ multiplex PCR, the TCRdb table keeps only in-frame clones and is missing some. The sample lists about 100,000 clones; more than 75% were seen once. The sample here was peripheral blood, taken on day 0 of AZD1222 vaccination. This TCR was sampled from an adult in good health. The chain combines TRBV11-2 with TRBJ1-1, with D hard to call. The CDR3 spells CASSLRLSAEAFF. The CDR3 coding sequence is TGTGCCAGCAGCCTCAGGCTCTCAGCTGAAGCTTTCTTT.